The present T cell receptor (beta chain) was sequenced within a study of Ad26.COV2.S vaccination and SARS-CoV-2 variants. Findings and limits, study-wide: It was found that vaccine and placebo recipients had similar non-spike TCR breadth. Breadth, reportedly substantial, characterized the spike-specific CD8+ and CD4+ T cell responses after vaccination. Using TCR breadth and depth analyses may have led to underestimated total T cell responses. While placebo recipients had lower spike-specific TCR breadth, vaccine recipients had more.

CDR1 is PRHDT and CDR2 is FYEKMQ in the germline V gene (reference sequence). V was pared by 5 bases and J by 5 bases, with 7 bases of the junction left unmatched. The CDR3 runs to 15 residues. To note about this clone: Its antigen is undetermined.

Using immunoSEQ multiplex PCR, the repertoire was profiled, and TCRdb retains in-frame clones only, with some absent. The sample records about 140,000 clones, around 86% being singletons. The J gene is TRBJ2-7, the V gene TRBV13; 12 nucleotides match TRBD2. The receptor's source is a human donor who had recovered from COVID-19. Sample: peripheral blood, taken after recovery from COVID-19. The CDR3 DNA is TGTGCCAGCAGCCGACTAGCGGGGGAGTACGACGAGCAGTACTTC. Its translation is CASSRLAGEYDEQYF.